This T cell receptor beta chain was retrieved from a study of blood T cell repertoires in COVID-19. Across the study: COVID-19 samples collected from the United States, Italy and Spain covered acute and convalescent phases.

Sequencing was performed with immunoSEQ multiplex PCR; in TCRdb, only in-frame clones are kept and a portion is missing. The sample lists approximately 65,000 clones; 90% were seen once. V lost 0 bases to trimming and J lost 7 bases, with 13 bases between them. The CDR3 length is 15 residues. Germline CDR1 SGHNT, CDR2 YYREEE (reference sequence). Enrollment of patients from Seattle took place during active infection, with longitudinal follow-up. The receptor comes from a man aged 50 to 60 with COVID-19, enrolled during active disease. Sequencing input: peripheral blood. The chain uses TRBV5-4 and TRBJ1-4; D possibly corresponds to TRBD1 (6 bases). The CDR3 nucleotides read TGTGCCAGCAGCTTGGACGGGGGGGCAGGTGAAAAACTGTTTTTT. This sequence encodes CASSLDGGAGEKLFF.